This TCR beta chain stems from a study of cytotoxic CD8 clonotypes in ibrutinib-treated CLL. Germline assignment: CDR1 SGHKS and CDR2 YYEKEE (reference sequence). V was trimmed by 4 bases and J by 0 bases, leaving 15 bases between them. The CDR3 covers 16 residues. This clone was found a few times. The repertoire was sequenced with immunoSEQ multiplex PCR; TCRdb's copy has only in-frame clones and lacks some. This table has nearly 300,000 clones, around 76% appearing once. This clonotype was sampled from a human donor with chronic lymphocytic leukemia. The material was PBMCs, obtained at disease progression, from a patient treated with ibrutinib. The chain carries TRBV5-5 and TRBJ2-3; D remains unclear. The CDR3 loop is CASSAQGIPSTDTQYF. The CDR3 DNA reads TGTGCCAGCAGCGCTCAAGGGATCCCTAGCACAGATACGCAGTATTTT.